The sequence of this TCR beta chain was determined in a study of beta chain features in type 1 diabetes. Findings and caveats of the study: Among patients with Type 1 diabetes, TCRB CDR3s were moderately but significantly shorter in every one of the four CD4+ subsets. Here, the possible influence of HLA type (on TCRB rearrangement) remained unresolved.

CD45RO/CCR7/CD25/CD127/CD95/CD27 sorting isolated CD4+ naive, central memory, regulatory and stem cell-like memory cells. Over 95% purity was reached by all sorted populations. The authors reverse transcribed all of the isolated RNA, so sequencing captured expressed TCRB transcripts. Clones were sequenced by immunoSEQ multiplex PCR, and TCRdb holds only the in-frame ones, with some missing. This table has 300,000 to 350,000 clones, less than 10% appearing once. Germline V lookup: CDR1 MDHEN, CDR2 SYDVKM. Trimming shortened V by 8 bases and J by 1 base, and 11 bases separated the two germline ends. This CDR3 is 13 amino acids long. A note on this clone: The antigen is not known.

This TCR was sampled from a young woman in good health. The chain employs TRBV28 and TRBJ2-5; a weak D match, TRBD1 (5 bases). The sequencing sample was made of central memory CD4+ T cells from blood. CDR3 loop: CASYRQRQETQYF. CDR3 sequence (DNA): TGTGCCAGCTACAGACAGCGCCAAGAGACCCAGTACTTC.